This T cell receptor (beta chain) came from a study of PD-L1 blockade in urothelial cancer. The wider study: Patients, treated from about 2014 onward, received atezolizumab 1,200 mg intravenously every 3 weeks. The analyses of blood took place 3 weeks (second dose) and 6 weeks after treatment start.

Documented time point: pretreatment peripheral blood. Patients in the study were battling locally advanced or metastatic urothelial carcinoma. Per-patient samples, pretreatment and on-treatment, numbered 1 to 8. The ends were cut back, 4 bases at V and 5 bases at J, with 13 bases in the middle. Germline-derived CDR1 and CDR2 are SGHKS and YYEKEE (reference sequence). The CDR3 spans 14 residues. Sequenced by immunoSEQ multiplex PCR; TCRdb stores in-frame clones only, minus some. The sample yields about 80,000 clones, around four fifths seen once. The TCR sequence derives from a man aged 35 to 55 with urothelial cancer. V usage is TRBV5-5 and J usage is TRBJ2-1; a possible D gene is TRBD2 (6 bases). The source was PBMCs, collected around atezolizumab (anti-PD-L1) treatment. The CDR3 DNA reads as TGTGCCAGCAGCCGGGAGTGGGCCGACAATGAGCAGTTCTTC. This gives the protein CASSREWADNEQFF.